One T cell receptor (beta chain) is described in this entry. This clonotype was detected many times. The antigen it recognizes is unknown. Base qualities are not at hand, and no much larger clone is one base apart. TCRalpha and TCRbeta libraries were amplified separately by semi-nested PCR with Advantage 2 and reverse primers in the TRAC or TRBC constant regions. The amount of total RNA going into first-strand cDNA synthesis ranged between roughly 3.5 and 550 ng. TCR cDNA libraries were generated by 5'-RACE using the SMARTer PCR cDNA Synthesis kit, with a poly-dT primer employed for first-strand synthesis. Semi-nested constant-region reverse primers carried 5-nucleotide sample-specific barcodes, and products were cleaned with the Zymo DNA Clean and Concentrator-5 kit. Up to ten barcoded samples were pooled, ligated to Illumina adaptors and sequenced on an Illumina MiSeq as 2 x 150 bp paired-end reads. As for how the authors treated the data: After demultiplexing, reads were aligned using BLAT against a custom library built from IMGT containing every combination of human TRAV, TRAJ, TRBV, TRBD and TRBJ. The best BLAT hits were picked using pslCDnaFilter (-maxAligns=1, -ignoreIntrons), and custom Perl scripts were used to calculate clonotype frequencies. TCRdb itself trimmed the public reads at Q25 with fastp, ran MiXCR and retained productive beta chains. Under each unique CDR3 protein, matching rows form one entry showing the most common genes and DNA. TCRdb, not the original authors, processed these V and J calls. The sample table contains thousands of distinct CDR3 sequences; only one count was recorded for roughly 18% of them. The ten biggest clones cover almost 1.5% of the sample.

This sample was taken from a study of T cells generated in artificial thymic organoids (dated by TCRdb to 2015 to 2018). Turning to the overall study: In some experiments, thymic T cells were further FACS-purified to deplete CD4 immature single positive or double positive precursors. Displayed repertoire sequencing data were described as representative of three independent experiments. The study compared TCR alpha and beta CDR3 repertoires of CD8 single positive T cells derived from in vitro artificial thymic organoids with the repertoires of thymic and peripheral blood naive CD8 T cells. Beyond this particular receptor, the publication reports: CD8 single positive T cells derived from organoids showed physiological TCR clonotype diversity comparable to the diversity seen in thymic and blood naive CD8 T cells.

The CDR1 and CDR2 encoded by the germline V gene are SQVTM and ANQGSEA. Germline trimming amounts to 7 bases on V and 0 bases on J, with 4 as the count of junction bases outside the gene matches. There are 14 amino acids in the CDR3, from cysteine to phenylalanine inclusive. The DNA shown is the 42-base CDR3, in frame from base 1. Enrichment of primary CD8+ T cells was done with magnetic beads from the Miltenyi CD8+ T cell Isolation Kit. Before RNA extraction, CD3+TCRalphabeta+CD8 single positive T cells from both organoids and thymus were sorted by FACS. For each sample, total RNA was purified from about 40,000 to 200,000 sorted cells using the RNeasy Micro kit, and RNA quality was checked on an Agilent RNA 6000 Nano chip. Thymic fragments were dissected, disrupted by pipetting and filtered through a 70 um strainer so that thymocytes were released.

The origin of this receptor is a human donor who gave cord blood stem cells for thymic organoid culture, a cardiac surgery patient who gave postnatal thymus, or a blood donor (not recorded which). The receptor chain draws on TRBV29-1 and TRBJ1-1; TRBD1 lines up with 11 middle nucleotides. Sequencing was carried out using naive CD8+ T cells from the thymus. The sample's cell subset or site, from its label and the paper: CD3+TCRalphabeta+CD8SP T cells; for blood, CD45RO-CCR7+ naive CD8+ T cells. The CDR3 protein: CSGDRGWMNTEAFF. Here is the DNA: TGCAGCGGGGACAGGGGGTGGATGAACACTGAAGCTTTCTTT.